The 15 T cell receptor beta chains below were found in one sample sequenced in a study of T-cell memory formation after mild COVID-19. In TCRdb, the 5' RACE reads were re-called with MiXCR into one record per CDR3 protein. The sample lists about 410,000 distinct CDR3 sequences, about 20% occurring once. The sample was PBMCs or a T cell subset sorted from them (not recorded which). The receptors here all came from a man aged 18 to 30 who had mild COVID-19 (a few samples of this study predate the infection). Cell type and time point are not known.

The V call is TRBV14, the J call TRBJ1-6, with D perhaps matching TRBD1 (6 bases). Germline loops: CDR1 SGHDN, CDR2 FVKESK. The CDR3 is made up of 16 amino acids. Trimming took off 1 base at V and 7 bases at J, with 14 bases between the two ends. CDR3 nucleotide sequence: TGTGCCAGCAGCCAAGGTGGGACAACGGTGAATTCACCCCTCCACTTT. Translating it yields CASSQGGTTVNSPLHF.

This clonotype was counted at least ten times. The rearrangement joins TRBV7-2 to TRBJ2-3; 7 nucleotides agree with TRBD2. Losses at the gene ends were 0 bases for V and 6 bases for J; bases not matched to a gene: 3. Germline V gene sequence: CDR1 SGHTA, CDR2 FQGNSA. The CDR3 contains 14 residues. This CDR3 is CASSLASGVDTQYF. In DNA form, the CDR3 reads TGTGCCAGCAGCTTAGCCAGCGGGGTGGATACGCAGTATTTT.

The rearrangement links TRBV7-2 to TRBJ2-1; D is perhaps TRBD2 (6 bases). V dropped 3 bases and J dropped 0 bases, with 12 bases sitting between them. From germline, CDR1 is SGHTA and CDR2 FQGNSA. CDR3 length: 16 amino acids. The CDR3 spells CASSFLGGSSYNEQFF. The DNA for the CDR3 is TGTGCCAGCAGCTTTTTGGGGGGAAGCTCCTACAATGAGCAGTTCTTC.

This clonotype showed up just a few times. The genes are TRBV14 and TRBJ1-2, with D hard to call. Germline loops: CDR1 SGHDN, CDR2 FVKESK. This CDR3 comprises 12 residues. The V and J ends lost 2 bases and 3 bases respectively, with 4 bases between them. The CDR3 region is CASSQRDYGYTF. The CDR3 DNA sequence: TGTGCCAGCAGCCAACGAGACTATGGCTACACCTTC.

This clonotype was seen only a few times. The J gene is TRBJ1-2, the V gene TRBV5-1; TRBD1 might be the D (6 bases). Germline V gene data show CDR1 as SGHRS and CDR2 as YFSETQ. This CDR3 contains 16 residues. The V end lost 1 base, the J end lost 5 bases, and 18 bases lay between the germline ends. The CDR3 is CASSLNDRSSGYGYTF. The CDR3 DNA follows: TGCGCCAGCAGCTTGAATGACAGGTCATCTGGGTATGGCTACACCTTC.

This clonotype was detected many times. The chain has TRBV12-3 or TRBV12-4 and TRBJ1-2; possibly TRBD1 for D (5 bases). The CDR3 runs to 15 residues. V was shortened by 6 bases and J by 4 bases, with 18 bases between the two germline ends. The CDR3 sequence is CASSSQGSSSYGYTF. CDR3 DNA sequence: TGTGCCAGCAGCTCGCAGGGATCAAGCTCCTATGGCTACACCTTC.

This clonotype has only a few counts. The DNA for the CDR3 is TGCGCCAGCAGCCAGAACGGACAGTATAATTCACCCCTCCACTTT. It specifies CASSQNGQYNSPLHF. The chain combines TRBV4-1 with TRBJ1-6, with a weak D call TRBD1 (6 bases). The CDR3 consists of 15 residues. V was cut by 3 bases and J by 4 bases, with 10 bases left in between. From germline, CDR1 is MGHRA and CDR2 YSYEKL.

The gene calls are TRBV7-9 and TRBJ1-2, with 8 bases aligning to TRBD1. The CDR3 has 15 residues. V was clipped by 5 bases and J by 4 bases; unmatched bases: 9. Germline V CDR1 and CDR2: SEHNR, FQNEAQ (reference sequence). The CDR3 reads CASSRSRGQTYGYTF. In DNA, the CDR3 is TGTGCCAGCAGCCGATCCAGGGGGCAGACCTATGGCTACACCTTC.

This clonotype was seen a few times. This chain links TRBV12-3 or TRBV12-4 with TRBJ2-2; 9 positions match TRBD2. The J segment lost 7 bases and the V segment lost 3 bases, leaving 3 bases of the junction unmatched. The CDR3 spans 14 residues. The CDR3 coding sequence is TGTGCCAGCAGTTTGCTAGCGGGGAGCGGGGAGCTGTTTTTT. This sequence encodes CASSLLAGSGELFF.

This clonotype was detected a few times. This rearrangement joins TRBV20-1 to TRBJ1-2; 10 bases map to TRBD1. This CDR3 contains 13 residues. J gave up 5 bases and V 5 bases, and 5 bases lay outside the gene matches. CDR1 is DFQATT, CDR2 SNEGSKA, per germline (reference sequence). The CDR3 DNA follows: TGCAGTGCTGGGACAGGGGCGCCATATGGCTACACCTTC. Residues: CSAGTGAPYGYTF.

In its sample, this clonotype was seen many times. This CDR3 reads CASSLDRGPGTEAFF. The DNA for the CDR3 is TGTGCCAGCAGTCTTGATCGGGGGCCGGGGACTGAAGCTTTCTTT. The chain is built from TRBV11-2 and TRBJ1-1, with a possible D match to TRBD1 (6 bases). CDR1 is SGHAT and CDR2 is FQNNGV in the germline V gene. The ends were cut back, 6 bases at V and 5 bases at J, with 19 bases in the middle. The length of the CDR3 is 15 residues. The full variable domain, rest sourced from reference TRBV11-2 and TRBJ1-1, is EAGVAQSPRYKIIEKRQSVAFWCNPISGHATLYWYQQILGQGPKLLIQFQNNGVVDDSQLPKDRFSAERLKGVDSTLKIQPAKLEDSAVYLCASSLDRGPGTEAFFGQGTRLTVV.

This clonotype has more than one count but fewer than ten. This sequence joins TRBV5-1 and TRBJ2-3, with 11 bases matching TRBD2. Trimming at V came to 4 bases and at J to 5 bases, leaving 9 bases not matched to a gene. Germline CDR1 and CDR2: SGHRS and YFSETQ. This CDR3 is built from 16 residues. The CDR3 DNA reads TGCGCCAGCAGCCAGACTAGCGGGGTATGGGGAGATACGCAGTATTTT. Its translation is CASSQTSGVWGDTQYF.

The CDR3, as DNA: TGCAGTGCTAGAGATGCACAGGTCGGGGGCGATGAGCAGTTCTTC. This codes for CSARDAQVGGDEQFF. The rearrangement joins TRBV20-1 to TRBJ2-1; possibly TRBD1 or TRBD2 for D (6 bases each). Germline V gene lookup returns CDR1 DFQATT and CDR2 SNEGSKA (reference sequence). The ends were cut back, 0 bases at V and 8 bases at J, with 17 bases in the middle. CDR3 length: 15 amino acids.

In this sample, this clonotype turned up a few times. This chain links TRBV6-6 with TRBJ2-7; D not certain. Trimming removed 1 base from V and 4 bases from J, with 8 bases in between. Germline CDR1 MNHNY, CDR2 SVGAGI (reference sequence). The CDR3 has 13 amino acids. The CDR3 sequence: CASSYYSNYEQYF. CDR3 nucleotides: TGTGCCAGCAGTTACTACAGTAATTACGAGCAGTACTTC.

This clonotype was seen ten or more times. This chain joins TRBV9 and TRBJ1-1; no firm D call. The CDR3 extends over 14 amino acids. Germline assignment: CDR1 SGDLS and CDR2 YYNGEE. The germline V and J ends were trimmed by 4 bases and 0 bases, with 10 bases remaining between them. Here the CDR3 DNA reads TGTGCCAGCAGCCGCAGTACCATGAACACTGAAGCTTTCTTT. This gives the protein CASSRSTMNTEAFF.